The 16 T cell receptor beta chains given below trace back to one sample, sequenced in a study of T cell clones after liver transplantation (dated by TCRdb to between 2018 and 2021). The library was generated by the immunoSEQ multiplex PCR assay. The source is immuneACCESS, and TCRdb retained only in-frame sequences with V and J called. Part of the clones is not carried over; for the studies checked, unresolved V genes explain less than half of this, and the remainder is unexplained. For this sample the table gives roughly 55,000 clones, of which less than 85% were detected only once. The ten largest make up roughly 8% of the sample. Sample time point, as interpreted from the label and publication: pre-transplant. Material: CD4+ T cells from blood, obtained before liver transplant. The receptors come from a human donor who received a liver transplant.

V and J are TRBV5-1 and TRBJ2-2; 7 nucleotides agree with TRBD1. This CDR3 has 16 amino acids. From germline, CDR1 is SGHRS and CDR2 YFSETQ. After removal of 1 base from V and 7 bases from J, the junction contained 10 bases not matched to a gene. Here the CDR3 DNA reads TGCGCCAGCAGCTTGATGAGACAGGGCTCGTACGGGGAGCTGTTTTTT. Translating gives CASSLMRQGSYGELFF.

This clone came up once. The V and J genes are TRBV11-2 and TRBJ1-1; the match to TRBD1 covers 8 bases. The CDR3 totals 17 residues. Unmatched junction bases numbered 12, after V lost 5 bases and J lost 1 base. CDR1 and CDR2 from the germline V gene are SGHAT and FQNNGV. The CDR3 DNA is TGTGCCAGCAGCCCCGGGACAGGTGGGGGTCCGAACACTGAAGCTTTCTTT. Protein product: CASSPGTGGGPNTEAFF.

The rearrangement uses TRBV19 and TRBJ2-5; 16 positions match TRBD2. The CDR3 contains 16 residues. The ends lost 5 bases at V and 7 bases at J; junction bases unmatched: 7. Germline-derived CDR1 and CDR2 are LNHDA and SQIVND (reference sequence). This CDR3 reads CASSPGTSGRAGTQYF. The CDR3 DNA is TGTGCCAGTAGTCCAGGGACTAGCGGGAGGGCTGGGACCCAGTACTTC.

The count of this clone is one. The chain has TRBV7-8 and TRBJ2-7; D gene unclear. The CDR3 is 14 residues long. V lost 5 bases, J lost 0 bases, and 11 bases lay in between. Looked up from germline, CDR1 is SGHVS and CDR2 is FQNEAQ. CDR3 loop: CASSRGPFSYEQYF. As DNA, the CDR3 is TGTGCCAGCAGCCGAGGCCCCTTCTCCTACGAGCAGTACTTC.

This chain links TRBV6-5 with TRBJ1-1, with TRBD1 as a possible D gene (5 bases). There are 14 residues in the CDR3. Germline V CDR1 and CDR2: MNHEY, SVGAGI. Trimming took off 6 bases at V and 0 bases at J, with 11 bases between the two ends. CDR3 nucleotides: TGTGCCAGCAGGCCCCAGGGCCTGAACACTGAAGCTTTCTTT. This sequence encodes CASRPQGLNTEAFF.

The CDR3 reads CASSQGRQGLLNYGYTF. Here the CDR3 DNA reads TGCGCCAGCAGCCAAGGTCGGCAGGGGCTCCTTAACTATGGCTACACCTTC. The chain has TRBV4-3 and TRBJ1-2; perhaps TRBD1 as D (6 bases). This CDR3 comprises 17 residues. Trimming pared 1 base from V and 1 base from J, leaving 16 bases between. From germline, CDR1 is LGHNA and CDR2 YSLEER.

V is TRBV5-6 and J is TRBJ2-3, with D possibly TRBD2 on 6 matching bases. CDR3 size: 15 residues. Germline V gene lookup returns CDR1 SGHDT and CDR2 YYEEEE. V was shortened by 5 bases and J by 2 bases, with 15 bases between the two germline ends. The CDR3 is CASRGRFRVTDTQYF. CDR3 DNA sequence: TGTGCCAGCAGGGGGAGGTTTAGAGTCACAGATACGCAGTATTTT.

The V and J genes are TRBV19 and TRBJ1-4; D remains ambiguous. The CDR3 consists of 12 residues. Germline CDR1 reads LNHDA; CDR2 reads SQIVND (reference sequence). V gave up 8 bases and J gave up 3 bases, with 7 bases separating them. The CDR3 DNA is TGTGCCAGTGGAGTTGCTAATGAAAAACTGTTTTTT. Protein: CASGVANEKLFF.

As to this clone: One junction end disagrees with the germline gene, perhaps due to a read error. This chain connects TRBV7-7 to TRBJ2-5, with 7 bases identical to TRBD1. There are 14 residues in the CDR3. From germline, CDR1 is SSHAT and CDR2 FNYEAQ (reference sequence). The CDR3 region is CASSPGTVQETQYF. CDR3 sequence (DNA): TGTGCTAGCAGTCCCGGGACAGTTCAAGAGACCCAGTACTTC.

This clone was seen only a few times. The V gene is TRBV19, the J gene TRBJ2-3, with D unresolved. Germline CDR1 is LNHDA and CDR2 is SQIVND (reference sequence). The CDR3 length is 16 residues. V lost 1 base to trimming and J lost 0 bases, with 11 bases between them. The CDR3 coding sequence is TGTGCCAGTAGTATAGGTCGATCCTCCAGCACAGATACGCAGTATTTT. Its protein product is CASSIGRSSSTDTQYF.

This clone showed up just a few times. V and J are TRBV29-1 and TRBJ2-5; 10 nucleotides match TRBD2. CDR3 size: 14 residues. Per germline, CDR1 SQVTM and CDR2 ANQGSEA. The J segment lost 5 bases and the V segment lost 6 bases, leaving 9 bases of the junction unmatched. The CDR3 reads CSVVAGGGEETQYF. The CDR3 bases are TGCAGCGTGGTAGCGGGAGGAGGAGAGGAGACCCAGTACTTC. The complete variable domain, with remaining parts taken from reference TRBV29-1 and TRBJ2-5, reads SAVISQKPSRDICQRGTSLTIQCQVDSQVTMMFWYRQQPGQSLTLIATANQGSEATYESGFVIDKFPISRPNLTFSTLTVSNMSPEDSSIYLCSVVAGGGEETQYFGPGTRLLVL.

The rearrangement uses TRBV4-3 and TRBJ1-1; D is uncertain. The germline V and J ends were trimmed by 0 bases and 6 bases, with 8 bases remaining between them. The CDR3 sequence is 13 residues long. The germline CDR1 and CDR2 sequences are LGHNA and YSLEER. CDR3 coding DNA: TGCGCCAGCAGCCAAGAGGGCGTCGCTGAAGCTTTCTTT. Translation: CASSQEGVAEAFF.

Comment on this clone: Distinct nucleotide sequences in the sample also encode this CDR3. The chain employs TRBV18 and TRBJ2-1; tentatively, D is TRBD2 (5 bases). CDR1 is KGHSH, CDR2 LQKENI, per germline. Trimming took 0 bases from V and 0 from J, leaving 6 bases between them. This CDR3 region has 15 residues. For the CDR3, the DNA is TGTGCCAGCTCACCACCTGGGAGCTCCTACAATGAGCAGTTCTTC. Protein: CASSPPGSSYNEQFF.

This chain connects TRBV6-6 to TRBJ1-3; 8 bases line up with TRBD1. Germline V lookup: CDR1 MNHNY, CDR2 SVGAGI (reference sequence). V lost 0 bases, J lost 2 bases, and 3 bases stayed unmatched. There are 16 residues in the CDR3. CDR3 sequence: CASSYSGQGAGNTIYF. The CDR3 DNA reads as TGTGCCAGCAGTTACTCCGGACAGGGCGCTGGAAACACCATATATTTT.

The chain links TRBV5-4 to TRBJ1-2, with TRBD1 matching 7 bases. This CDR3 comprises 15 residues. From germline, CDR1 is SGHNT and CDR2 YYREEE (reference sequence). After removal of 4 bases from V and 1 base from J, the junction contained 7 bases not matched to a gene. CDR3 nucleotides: TGTGCCAGCAGCAAGGGGACAGATAATAACTATGGCTACACCTTC. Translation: CASSKGTDNNYGYTF.

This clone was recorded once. CDR3 sequence reads: CASSNGLAGSETQYF. Written as DNA, the CDR3 is TGTGCCAGCAGCAACGGACTAGCGGGATCGGAGACCCAGTACTTC. This chain uses TRBV9 with TRBJ2-5; TRBD2 matches at 12 bases. Germline V gene data show CDR1 as SGDLS and CDR2 as YYNGEE. This CDR3 spans 15 amino acids. Trimming removed 4 bases from V and 5 bases from J; junction bases left unmatched: 6.